This T cell receptor beta chain derives from a study of identical twins. General study points: Twin-shared out-of-frame alpha sequences showed excess low generation probability.

Using its own MiXCR run on the 5' RACE reads, TCRdb lists one record per CDR3 protein. The sample has 200,000 to 250,000 distinct CDR3 sequences; roughly 13% are singletons. Comment on this clonotype: Its antigen is unknown.

Germline lookup yields CDR1 SQVTM and CDR2 ANQGSEA. CDR3 length: 12 amino acids. V gave up 5 bases and J gave up 4 bases, with 11 bases separating them. These data also featured in a second study, about yellow fever vaccine responses in identical twins.

The chain has TRBV29-1 and TRBJ2-5; D not resolved. This sequence originates from a woman under 30 in good health. The sample taken for sequencing was memory (CD45RO+) T cells sorted from blood. The CDR3 spells CSVWAQRETQYF. The CDR3 coding sequence is TGCAGCGTTTGGGCCCAGAGAGAGACCCAGTACTTC.